The sequence of this T cell receptor beta chain was determined in a study of T-cell memory formation after mild COVID-19 (dated by TCRdb to the early 2020s). For the wider study: Most TCR sequence clusters were specific to one of the two donors. In two donors, T-cell clones that expanded and contracted after mild COVID-19 were followed by sequencing TCRalpha and TCRbeta repertoires longitudinally. The cohort comprised two young, previously healthy adult volunteers, one female and one male.

The sequencer listed for this sample is Illumina NovaSeq 6000. TCRalpha and TCRbeta cDNA libraries were built by 5'RACE with constant-segment primers, adding sample barcodes and unique molecular identifiers. Trizol reagent was used to extract RNA from every sample. Libraries were amplified in two PCR steps, with a second sample barcode and Illumina TruSeq adapters added in the second step. The libraries were sequenced on an Illumina NovaSeq using 2 x 150 bp paired-end reads. The authors' analysis ran thus. The reads were demultiplexed and collapsed into UMI-guided consensus sequences using migec v1.2.7. Using mixcr v2.1.11, the UMI consensuses were aligned to TRA and TRB V and J templates and assembled into clonotypes. Clonotypes were classified as expanded or contracted when called significant by both edgeR and NoisET, with noise models trained on biological replicates. For edgeR calls, a false discovery rate-adjusted p below 0.01 and a log2 fold-change threshold of 1 were applied. As an exploratory analysis of dynamics, PCA with hierarchical clustering was applied to max-normalized trajectories of the 1000 most abundant clonotypes. Separately sequenced CD4+ and CD8+ repertoires were used to assign a CD4 or CD8 phenotype to each responding clone. TCRdb itself trimmed the public reads at Q25 with fastp, ran MiXCR and retained productive beta chains. Every CDR3 protein is listed once, alongside the most common genes and DNA of its rows. TCRdb, not the original authors, processed these V and J calls. The sample records 580,000 or so distinct CDR3 sequences, roughly 17% of which are singletons. About 8.1% of the sample lies in the top ten.

Ficoll-Paque density gradient centrifugation was the method used to isolate PBMCs. This clonotype has just a few counts. The clone's antigen remains unknown. Nothing much larger sits one base from this clone, and base qualities are not available. On the study overall, not on this receptor specifically: Clones contracting from day 15 to 85 had balanced CD4/CD8 phenotypes, while a second wave expanding from day 15 to 37 was biased towards CD4+. The second-wave clones that peaked on day 37 were not confirmed to be SARS-CoV-2 specific. Contracting CD4+ clones turned up mainly in the CM and EM memory subsets, whereas EMRA was where CD8+ clones were enriched. The study included only a couple of mild cases, and larger cohorts that include severe cases with pre-infection samples were judged to be necessary. Some responding clones were detected in pre-infection memory, suggesting pre-existing cross-reactive memory T cells joined the SARS-CoV-2 response.

The V end loses 4 bases and the J end loses 0 bases, and a stretch of 13 bases separates them. Taken from the germline V gene (reference sequence), the CDR1 and CDR2 loops are LNHDA and SQIVND. The CDR3 measures 16 amino acids from cysteine to phenylalanine. Solely the CDR3 DNA is kept, with 48 bases framed from the first base. Sample: PBMCs or a T cell subset sorted from them (not recorded which). The V and J genes are TRBV19 and TRBJ2-1; the D element could tentatively be TRBD1 or TRBD2, as 6 bases agree for each. The source is an adult woman who had mild COVID-19 (a few samples of this study predate the infection). The sample titles of this study are shuffled in the database, so cell type and time point are left out; the donor was told from shared clones. The DNA is TGTGCCAGTAGTAAGGGGGACTTAGCCTCCTACAATGAGCAGTTCTTC. Its protein is CASSKGDLASYNEQFF.